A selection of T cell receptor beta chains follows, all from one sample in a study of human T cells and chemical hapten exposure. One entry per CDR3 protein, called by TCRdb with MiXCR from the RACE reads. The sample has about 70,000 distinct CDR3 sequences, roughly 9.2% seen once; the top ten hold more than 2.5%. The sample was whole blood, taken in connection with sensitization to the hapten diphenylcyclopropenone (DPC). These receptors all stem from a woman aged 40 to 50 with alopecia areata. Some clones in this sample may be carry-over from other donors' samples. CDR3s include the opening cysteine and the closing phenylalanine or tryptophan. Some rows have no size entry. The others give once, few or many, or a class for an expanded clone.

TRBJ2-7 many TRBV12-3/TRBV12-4 CASSLSLYEQYF
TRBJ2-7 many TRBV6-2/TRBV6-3 CASGRAHEQYF
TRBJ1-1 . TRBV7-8 CASSLVPGENTEAFF
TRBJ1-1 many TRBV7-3 CASSSRQGDTEAFF
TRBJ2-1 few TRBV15 CATTGTSGEKNNEQFF
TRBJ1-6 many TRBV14 CASSQVSDSPLHF
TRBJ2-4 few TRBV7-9 CASSLWGEAKNIQYF
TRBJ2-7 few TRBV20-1 CSARDAGQLAPYEQYF
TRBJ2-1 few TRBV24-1 CATSDTLRGLAGGDEQFF
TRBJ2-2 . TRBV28 CASNKGGSSNTGELFF
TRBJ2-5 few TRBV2 CASSENEQGQETQYF
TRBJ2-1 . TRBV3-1 CASSQGSGGAADEQFF
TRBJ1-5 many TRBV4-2 CASSQDDRGQQPQHF
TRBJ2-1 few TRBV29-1 CSAGGYDEQFF
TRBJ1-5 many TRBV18 CASSPTQGSGQPQHF
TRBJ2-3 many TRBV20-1 CSAAQGQGSTDTQYF
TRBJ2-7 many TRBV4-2 CASSQDAGPLYEQYF
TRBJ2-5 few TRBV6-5 CASTVAETQYF
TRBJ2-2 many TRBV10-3 CAISEAGVTGELFF
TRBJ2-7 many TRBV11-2 CASSLSKLASATHEQYF
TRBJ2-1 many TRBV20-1 CSASTFSGERYNEQFF
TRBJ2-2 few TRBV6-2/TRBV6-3 CASSPPGPGELFF
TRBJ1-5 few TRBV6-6 CASSLWGPSNQPQHF
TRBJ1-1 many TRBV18 CASSPTGGTEAFF
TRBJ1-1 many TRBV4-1 CATGSPGHKNTEAFF
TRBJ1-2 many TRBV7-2 CASSRAASNYGYTF
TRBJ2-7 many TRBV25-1 CATESLTPEQYF
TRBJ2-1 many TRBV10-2 CASSEGYNEQFF
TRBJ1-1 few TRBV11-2 CASSPRQGPNTEAFF
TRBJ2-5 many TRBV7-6 CASSSDRQETQYF
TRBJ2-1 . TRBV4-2 CASSQDSLAGQAVNEQFF
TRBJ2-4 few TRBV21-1 CASLGGLAKNIQYF
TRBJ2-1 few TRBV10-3 CAISDSPSYNEQFF
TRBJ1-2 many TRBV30 CAWTRGANYGYTF
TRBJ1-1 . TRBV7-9 CASSFYHSARAEAFF
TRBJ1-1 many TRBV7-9 CASSLADARAF
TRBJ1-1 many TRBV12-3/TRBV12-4 CASSRRQGQISEAFF
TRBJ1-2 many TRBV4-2 CASSQYLLPGQGISNYGYTF